These 30 T cell receptor beta chains share one sample of origin, sequenced in a study of cytomegalovirus exposure and HLA in healthy donors. It was with 60 Vbeta and 13 Jbeta primers that the PCR ran. Assay used: immunoSEQ multiplex PCR; TCRdb lists only in-frame clones, some missing. The sample lists around 120,000 clones; more than 75% were seen once. Sequencing was performed on PBMCs. The receptor source for this set is a man aged 18-30 years in good health and CMV-seronegative.

The chain combines TRBV9 with TRBJ1-1; perhaps TRBD1 as D (5 bases). CDR1 is SGDLS, CDR2 YYNGEE, per germline. This CDR3 contains 16 residues. V dropped 2 bases and J dropped 3 bases, with 17 bases sitting between them. The CDR3 loop reads CASSVPAGGVDTEAFF. As DNA, the CDR3 is TGTGCCAGCAGCGTTCCCGCGGGGGGGGTGGACACTGAAGCTTTCTTT.

This chain uses TRBV7-2 with TRBJ2-5, with 7 bases identical to TRBD2. This CDR3 is 16 amino acids long. V lost 0 bases to trimming and J lost 4 bases; unmatched junction nucleotides: 8. Germline CDR1 reads SGHTA; CDR2 reads FQGNSA. The CDR3 DNA reads as TGTGCCAGCAGCTTAGCGCAGAGCGGGGTGAGAGAGACCCAGTACTTC. Encoded protein: CASSLAQSGVRETQYF.

The chain employs TRBV9 and TRBJ2-5; perhaps TRBD2 as D (6 bases). CDR3 length: 13 residues. Germline CDR1 and CDR2: SGDLS and YYNGEE. Deletions cut 0 bases from V and 10 bases from J, with 13 bases between. For the CDR3, the DNA is TGTGCCAGCAGCGTAGAATGGAGGGGAAACCAGTACTTC. Its translation: CASSVEWRGNQYF.

This chain links TRBV19 with TRBJ1-5, with 10 bases fitting TRBD1. J gave up 4 bases and V 3 bases, and 9 bases lay outside the gene matches. The CDR3 extends over 17 amino acids. Germline V CDR1 and CDR2: LNHDA, SQIVND (reference sequence). The CDR3 DNA sequence: TGTGCCAGTAGTATCCGACGGGGACAGGGGATAAATCAGCCCCAGCATTTT. This sequence encodes CASSIRRGQGINQPQHF.

The rearrangement uses TRBV11-2 and TRBJ2-5; a weak D match, TRBD2 (5 bases). The CDR3 contains 15 residues. Trimming left V 2 bases short and J 2 bases short, with 12 bases between. Per germline, CDR1 SGHAT and CDR2 FQNNGV. CDR3 in DNA: TGTGCCAGCAGCTTAACGTCGCGGAGGCAAGAGACCCAGTACTTC. It yields the protein CASSLTSRRQETQYF.

As for this clone: The junction differs from germline at one of its ends, possibly a read error. The identical CDR3 is also encoded by other nucleotide sequences in the sample. The chain is built from TRBV6-5 and TRBJ2-7; D possibly corresponds to TRBD1 (7 bases). Per the germline V gene, CDR1 is MNHEY and CDR2 is SVGAGI. The CDR3 loop spans 14 amino acids. The CDR3 protein is CASSRTGLGGEQYF. CDR3 DNA sequence: TGTGCCAGCAGTCGGACAGGCCTCGGGGGCGAGCAATACTTC.

This clone was observed a few times. The chain has TRBV27 and TRBJ1-4; D is uncertain. V was shortened by 6 bases and J by 0 bases, with 29 bases between the two germline ends. Germline V gene sequence: CDR1 MNHEY, CDR2 SMNVEV (reference sequence). The CDR3 is 21 residues long. The CDR3 nucleotides read TGTGCCAGCAGCCCCATTCGGCTCGCCGGGTTCTACGATGCAACTAATGAAAAACTGTTTTTT. As protein: CASSPIRLAGFYDATNEKLFF.

Comments on this clone: Other nucleotide sequences from this sample produce the same CDR3. The V call is TRBV7-8, the J call TRBJ1-4; 9 bases map to TRBD1. Germline-derived CDR1 and CDR2 are SGHVS and FQNEAQ. V lost 4 bases to trimming and J lost 0 bases; unmatched junction nucleotides: 9. This CDR3 comprises 18 residues. CDR3 amino acids: CASSSPHGTGPTNEKLFF. DNA of the CDR3: TGTGCCAGCAGCTCACCTCACGGGACAGGGCCAACTAATGAAAAACTGTTTTTT.

The V and J genes are TRBV7-2 and TRBJ2-1, with a weak D call TRBD2 (7 bases). Germline V gives CDR1 SGHTA, CDR2 FQGNSA. Trimming removed 2 bases at V and 10 bases at J, with 18 bases between. The CDR3 contains 15 residues. The CDR3 nucleotides read TGTGCCAGCAGCTTAAAGGTGGGGGGGCTGGTCGAGCAGTTCTTC. It yields the protein CASSLKVGGLVEQFF. The full variable domain, with the rest looked up from reference TRBV7-2 and TRBJ2-1, is GAGVSQSPSNKVTEKGKDVELRCDPISGHTALYWYRQSLGQGLEFLIYFQGNSAPDKSGLPSDRFSAERTGGSVSTLTIQRTQQEDSAVYLCASSLKVGGLVEQFFGPGTRLTVL.

The chain combines TRBV7-8 with TRBJ1-1, with D possibly matching TRBD1 (5 bases). The CDR3 consists of 18 residues. Germline lookup yields CDR1 SGHVS and CDR2 FQNEAQ. V dropped 3 bases and J dropped 4 bases, with 24 bases sitting between them. Here the CDR3 DNA reads TGTGCCAGCAGCTTGGGGTTACGGAGCAGGGTTCCCAGCACTGAAGCTTTCTTT. Amino acids: CASSLGLRSRVPSTEAFF.

This clone was seen once. The V and J genes are TRBV6-1 and TRBJ1-4; 7 bases align to TRBD1. This CDR3 contains 13 residues. CDR1 and CDR2 (germline): MNHNS, SASEGT. The junction had 6 bases not matched to a gene; V was cut back by 6 bases and J by 8 bases. CDR3 DNA sequence: TGTGCCAGCAGAGAGGGGGCGCGGGAAAAACTGTTTTTT. Protein sequence: CASREGAREKLFF.

The V and J genes are TRBV6-5 and TRBJ1-1, with 8 bases lining up with TRBD1. V was pared by 6 bases and J by 1 base, with 7 bases of the junction left unmatched. The CDR3 has 15 residues. Germline CDR1 reads MNHEY; CDR2 reads SVGAGI. CDR3 region: CASSLDRGPNTEAFF. The CDR3, as DNA: TGTGCCAGCAGCCTTGACAGGGGACCGAACACTGAAGCTTTCTTT.

The chain carries TRBV19 and TRBJ2-3; no firm D call. Germline V lookup: CDR1 LNHDA, CDR2 SQIVND (reference sequence). The CDR3 contains 13 residues. V shed 0 bases and J shed 11 bases, with 12 bases lying between them. This CDR3 is CASSIDQGRQQYF. CDR3 in DNA: TGTGCCAGTAGTATAGATCAAGGTCGACAGCAGTATTTT.

The chain has TRBV7-3 and TRBJ2-3; D possibly corresponds to TRBD2 (5 bases). This CDR3 is built from 15 residues. Germline CDR1 is SGHTA and CDR2 is FQGTGA. The germline V and J ends were trimmed by 2 bases and 1 base, with 10 bases remaining between them. As DNA, the CDR3 is TGTGCCAGCAGCTTAGATGGGGAGCGCACAGATACGCAGTATTTT. Residues: CASSLDGERTDTQYF.

This rearrangement joins TRBV7-2 to TRBJ1-1; the D gene is possibly TRBD1 (5 bases). This CDR3 is built from 15 residues. Germline V lookup: CDR1 SGHTA, CDR2 FQGNSA. The V gene lost 2 bases and the J gene lost 4 bases, with 14 bases spanning the gap. The CDR3 coding sequence is TGTGCCAGCAGCTTAACATTATGGGGGGGCACTGAAGCTTTCTTT. Translation: CASSLTLWGGTEAFF.

This clone was counted between two and nine times. The V call is TRBV29-1, the J call TRBJ2-5; D gene unclear. V was shortened by 2 bases and J by 7 bases, with 11 bases between the two germline ends. The CDR3 sequence is 12 residues long. The germline CDR1 and CDR2 sequences are SQVTM and ANQGSEA. The CDR3 is CSVESARVTQYF. CDR3 coding DNA: TGCAGCGTTGAATCAGCCCGGGTGACCCAGTACTTC.

The V and J genes are TRBV2 and TRBJ1-2; 8 nucleotides match TRBD1. The length of the CDR3 is 15 residues. Looked up from germline, CDR1 is SNHLY and CDR2 is FYNNEI. V lost 2 bases, J lost 7 bases, and 9 bases stayed unmatched. As DNA, the CDR3 is TGTGCCAGCAGTGAAAAGACAGGGGATACCTCTGGCTACACCTTC. Encoded protein: CASSEKTGDTSGYTF.

V usage is TRBV4-1 and J usage is TRBJ1-4, with D perhaps matching TRBD1 (5 bases). Trimming left V 0 bases short and J 8 bases short, with 16 bases between. Germline assignment: CDR1 MGHRA and CDR2 YSYEKL. CDR3 length: 16 amino acids. In nucleotides, the CDR3 is TGCGCCAGCAGCCAAGAACCCAGCAGTGGGGGGGAAAAACTGTTTTTT. This gives the protein CASSQEPSSGGEKLFF.

The V call is TRBV6-1, the J call TRBJ1-6, with D possibly matching TRBD1 (5 bases). The CDR3 consists of 15 residues. V lost 3 bases and J 2 bases, leaving 8 bases between the germline ends. Germline assignment: CDR1 MNHNS and CDR2 SASEGT. CDR3 sequence reads: CASSDGGTYNSPLHF. The CDR3 DNA is TGTGCCAGCAGTGACGGGGGAACCTATAATTCACCCCTCCACTTT.

J is TRBJ2-3 and V is TRBV5-8; a weak D match, TRBD1 (5 bases). CDR3 length: 14 residues. V lost 5 bases and J 2 bases, leaving 12 bases between the germline ends. CDR1 and CDR2 from the germline V gene are SGHTS and YDEGEE. The CDR3, as DNA: TGTGCCAGCAGATCGCAGGGCCCCACAGATACGCAGTATTTT. It codes for CASRSQGPTDTQYF.

The chain has TRBV18 and TRBJ1-3, with 8 nucleotides matching TRBD1. Germline V gives CDR1 KGHSH, CDR2 LQKENI. With 3 bases clipped from V and 1 base from J, the junction kept 2 bases outside the gene matches. The CDR3 is made up of 15 amino acids. The CDR3 DNA reads as TGTGCCAGCTCACCTCAGGGGGCATCTGGAAACACCATATATTTT. The encoded protein is CASSPQGASGNTIYF.

The genes are TRBV6-1 and TRBJ1-2; 8 bases fit TRBD1. This CDR3 spans 15 amino acids. CDR1 and CDR2 from the germline V gene are MNHNS and SASEGT. Trimming took 6 bases from V and 5 from J; bases not matched to a gene: 11. CDR3 loop: CASREEQGVWYGYTF. CDR3 nucleotides: TGTGCCAGCAGGGAGGAACAGGGGGTGTGGTATGGCTACACCTTC.

V is TRBV7-9 and J is TRBJ1-2; 7 bases align to TRBD1. The CDR3 contains 15 residues. V was pared by 5 bases and J by 0 bases, with 6 bases of the junction left unmatched. Germline V lookup: CDR1 SEHNR, CDR2 FQNEAQ (reference sequence). CDR3 DNA: TGTGCCAGCAGCCCTCCGACAGGGTCTAACTATGGCTACACCTTC. Translation: CASSPPTGSNYGYTF.

V usage is TRBV5-1 and J usage is TRBJ1-1; D perhaps matches TRBD1 (6 bases). Germline CDR1 is SGHRS and CDR2 is YFSETQ. The CDR3 length is 14 residues. V gave up 5 bases and J gave up 1 base, with 12 bases separating them. For the CDR3, the DNA is TGCGCCAGCAGGATACAGGGCGCGAACACTGAAGCTTTCTTT. It codes for CASRIQGANTEAFF.

The V call is TRBV27, the J call TRBJ1-1; TRBD1 is a possible D gene (5 bases). Deletions cut 3 bases from V and 0 bases from J, with 8 bases between. Germline CDR1 MNHEY, CDR2 SMNVEV (reference sequence). This CDR3 has 14 residues. This CDR3 reads CASSLLGLNTEAFF. The CDR3 bases are TGTGCCAGCAGTTTGTTGGGGCTGAACACTGAAGCTTTCTTT.

The chain joins TRBV6-4 to TRBJ1-2; 7 bases are a match to TRBD1. Trimming at V came to 2 bases and at J to 8 bases, leaving 8 bases not matched to a gene. The CDR3 has 14 residues. Germline V lookup: CDR1 MRHNA, CDR2 SNTAGT. CDR3 sequence reads: CASSDDRVASGYTF. In DNA, the CDR3 is TGTGCCAGCAGTGACGACAGGGTTGCGTCCGGCTACACCTTC.

The CDR3 bases are TGTGCCAGCAGCCCAAGACAGGGGAAAGGCTACGAGCAGTACTTC. The encoded protein is CASSPRQGKGYEQYF. The chain recombines TRBV7-9 with TRBJ2-7, with 8 bases aligning to TRBD1. Germline values: CDR1 SEHNR, CDR2 FQNEAQ (reference sequence). V shed 5 bases, J shed 3 bases, and the junction held 9 bases outside the gene matches. The CDR3 runs 15 residues.

The rearrangement joins TRBV6-1 to TRBJ1-5, with a tentative D call TRBD1 (5 bases). Germline V gives CDR1 MNHNS, CDR2 SASEGT. Trimming left V 0 bases short and J 1 base short, with 7 bases between. The CDR3 spans 15 residues. The CDR3 nucleotides are TGTGCCAGCAGTGAAGCGGGGGGAAGCAATCAGCCCCAGCATTTT. Protein: CASSEAGGSNQPQHF.

V gene TRBV12-5 combines with J gene TRBJ1-1; TRBD1 agrees at 7 bases. Germline lookup yields CDR1 LGHNT and CDR2 FRNRAP. This CDR3 comprises 13 residues. Unmatched junction bases numbered 9, after V lost 7 bases and J lost 7 bases. The CDR3 bases are TGTGCTAGTGCCCCAGGGGGAAGCTTTGAAGCTTTCTTT. Translating gives CASAPGGSFEAFF.

The CDR3 reads CSVVTGARRGYTF. The CDR3 DNA sequence: TGCAGCGTAGTTACAGGGGCCCGTAGGGGCTACACCTTC. The chain uses TRBV29-1 and TRBJ1-2, with 7 bases identical to TRBD1. Germline lookup yields CDR1 SQVTM and CDR2 ANQGSEA. The CDR3 is 13 residues long. Trimming at V came to 6 bases and at J to 8 bases, leaving 12 bases not matched to a gene. Variable domain in full (rest from reference TRBV29-1 and TRBJ1-2): SAVISQKPSRDICQRGTSLTIQCQVDSQVTMMFWYRQQPGQSLTLIATANQGSEATYESGFVIDKFPISRPNLTFSTLTVSNMSPEDSSIYLCSVVTGARRGYTFGSGTRLTVV.